This T cell receptor (beta chain) originates from a study of OX40 agonist ivuxolimab in advanced cancers. Study details: Patients were dosed with the agonistic anti-OX40 (CD134) antibody ivuxolimab. Study-wide results and limits: Averaged across samples, CD8+ T cells carried more expanded clones than CD4+ did.

Clones were sequenced by immunoSEQ multiplex PCR, and TCRdb holds only the in-frame ones, with some missing. The table has about 18,000 clones, 60% to 70% seen once. Note on this clone: Its antigen is as yet unknown.

This sequence was found in an adult with an advanced solid tumor such as melanoma, head and neck, liver or kidney cancer. This specimen consisted of CD4+ or CD8+ T cells sorted from blood, obtained in a trial of the OX40 agonist ivuxolimab.

In nucleotides, the CDR3 is TGTGCCAGCACCTCCGGGAGCTCCTACGAGCAGTACTTC. Encoded protein: CASTSGSSYEQYF. The chain combines TRBV5-6 with TRBJ2-7, with D maybe TRBD2 (6 bases). CDR3 size: 13 residues. V gave up 6 bases and J gave up 0 bases, with 10 bases separating them. Germline CDR1 reads SGHDT; CDR2 reads YYEEEE.